These 10 T cell receptor beta chains were all obtained from the same sample, sequenced in a study of radiation and T cells in renal cell carcinoma. Method: immunoSEQ multiplex PCR; TCRdb's copy keeps in-frame clones and lacks some. This sample has about 130,000 clones, with 70% to 90% found just once. The sample's time point: baseline pretreatment blood. Described treatment: 15 Gy SBRT to primary tumor, nephrectomy 4 weeks later. The sample was blood, taken from a patient whose treatment included radiotherapy and nephrectomy. These receptors all stem from a woman between 50 and 59 years old with renal cell carcinoma.

This clone ranks as medium-sized. The V call is TRBV7-9, the J call TRBJ1-6; tentative D call: TRBD1 (6 bases). V lost 11 bases and J 7 bases, leaving 15 bases between the germline ends. Germline V lookup: CDR1 SEHNR, CDR2 FQNEAQ (reference sequence). The CDR3 is 13 amino acids. Written as DNA, the CDR3 is TGTGCCCTTAGCCCGGGGGCGAATTCACCCCTCCACTTT. It yields the protein CALSPGANSPLHF.

V and J are TRBV7-2 and TRBJ1-1; D gene uncertain. Germline V gives CDR1 SGHTA, CDR2 FQGNSA. The CDR3 is 15 amino acids. The germline V and J ends were trimmed by 2 bases and 1 base, with 11 bases remaining between them. The DNA for the CDR3 is TGTGCCAGCAGCTTACTACGGTCCCAGAACACTGAAGCTTTCTTT. Amino acid sequence: CASSLLRSQNTEAFF.

The rearrangement uses TRBV19 and TRBJ1-5; 7 nucleotides match TRBD1. The V gene end was trimmed by 1 base and the J gene end by 0 bases; junction bases not matched to a gene: 6. This CDR3 has 17 residues. Germline CDR1 and CDR2: LNHDA and SQIVND (reference sequence). DNA for the CDR3: TGTGCCAGTAGTATAGCCAACAGGGGTGCTAGCAATCAGCCCCAGCATTTT. This gives the protein CASSIANRGASNQPQHF. Looking up the rest from reference TRBV19 and TRBJ1-5 gives the full variable domain: DGGITQSPKYLFRKEGQNVTLSCEQNLNHDAMYWYRQDPGQGLRLIYYSQIVNDFQKGDIAEGYSVSREKKESFPLTVTSAQKNPTAFYLCASSIANRGASNQPQHFGDGTRLSIL.

The V gene is TRBV11-1, the J gene TRBJ2-2, with D hard to call. This CDR3 contains 14 residues. V shed 6 bases and J shed 1 base, with 9 bases lying between them. Germline-derived CDR1 and CDR2 are SGHAT and FQDESV (reference sequence). This chain's CDR3 is CASRILRNTGELFF. For the CDR3, the DNA is TGTGCCAGCAGGATACTCCGGAACACCGGGGAGCTGTTTTTT.

V is TRBV14 and J is TRBJ2-1; no definite D call. The CDR3 is 17 residues long. Trimming pared 2 bases from V and 7 bases from J, leaving 21 bases between. Germline-derived CDR1 and CDR2 are SGHDN and FVKESK. The chain's CDR3 is CASSQRNLRSILNEQFF. The CDR3 DNA reads TGTGCCAGCAGCCAACGGAACTTACGTTCGATATTGAATGAGCAGTTCTTC.

The rearrangement joins TRBV19 to TRBJ2-3, with TRBD2 matching over 13 bases. Germline CDR1 and CDR2: LNHDA and SQIVND (reference sequence). J was trimmed by 4 bases and V by 7 bases; bases with no gene match: 5. The CDR3 sequence is 15 residues long. CDR3 bases: TGTGCCAGTACCCCTGGACTAGCGGGGGCAGATACGCAGTATTTT. Translation: CASTPGLAGADTQYF.

This clone has a handful of counts. The sample has other DNA sequences that encode this CDR3 too. The chain links TRBV19 to TRBJ1-6; no clear D. Trimming took off 1 base at V and 8 bases at J, with 6 bases between the two ends. CDR1 and CDR2 from the germline V gene are LNHDA and SQIVND (reference sequence). The CDR3 totals 13 residues. CDR3: CASSIGADSPLHF. CDR3 nucleotides: TGTGCCAGTAGTATAGGCGCTGATTCACCCCTCCACTTT.

About this clone: The same CDR3 can be traced to other DNA sequences in this sample. The chain has TRBV20-1 and TRBJ2-7; unclear D gene. This CDR3 comprises 11 residues. Trimming removed 3 bases at V and 2 bases at J, with 5 bases between. CDR1 DFQATT and CDR2 SNEGSKA come from the germline V gene (reference sequence). This CDR3 reads CSASVTYEQYF. The CDR3, as DNA: TGCAGTGCTAGTGTGACCTACGAGCAGTACTTC.

This clone was recorded a few times. This chain uses TRBV19 with TRBJ2-6; tentatively, D is TRBD1 (5 bases). The V gene lost 4 bases and the J gene lost 5 bases, with 21 bases spanning the gap. From germline, CDR1 is LNHDA and CDR2 SQIVND (reference sequence). The CDR3 is made up of 18 amino acids. This CDR3 is CASSTSSDSPFWANVLTF. CDR3 bases: TGTGCCAGTAGTACCTCCTCCGACAGCCCTTTCTGGGCCAACGTCCTGACTTTC.

This rearrangement joins TRBV11-2 to TRBJ1-1; D gene ambiguous. Trimming removed 5 bases at V and 4 bases at J, with 14 bases between. The CDR3 runs to 14 residues. Germline CDR1 reads SGHAT; CDR2 reads FQNNGV. The CDR3 is CASSRRRGGTEAFF. The DNA for the CDR3 is TGTGCCAGCAGCCGTCGACGTGGCGGCACTGAAGCTTTCTTT. The whole variable domain, remainder taken from reference TRBV11-2 and TRBJ1-1, is EAGVAQSPRYKIIEKRQSVAFWCNPISGHATLYWYQQILGQGPKLLIQFQNNGVVDDSQLPKDRFSAERLKGVDSTLKIQPAKLEDSAVYLCASSRRRGGTEAFFGQGTRLTVV.